A single sample gave rise to the 8 T cell receptor beta chains below, sequenced in a study of cytomegalovirus exposure and HLA in healthy donors. Generated by immunoSEQ multiplex PCR, the TCRdb table keeps only in-frame clones and is missing some. Altogether approximately 180,000 clones are present, about 82% being singletons, with the ten largest covering roughly 1.5%. The specimen sequenced was PBMCs. These receptors all stem from a young woman in good health and CMV-seronegative.

This chain uses TRBV30 with TRBJ1-2; D might be TRBD1 (6 bases). Trimming took 4 bases from V and 7 from J, leaving 10 bases between them. This CDR3 spans 11 amino acids. Germline values: CDR1 GTSNPN, CDR2 SVGIG (reference sequence). The chain's CDR3 is CAWTGGGGYTF. Written as DNA, the CDR3 is TGTGCCTGGACTGGGGGCGGTGGCTACACCTTC.

The table lists this clone with a count of one. The CDR3 DNA is TGCGCCAGCAGCTTGGTCGAGGAAGCCGAAGCTTTCTTT. This encodes CASSLVEEAEAFF. The genes are TRBV5-1 and TRBJ1-1; D not certain. Trimming cost V 0 bases and J 8 bases, with 11 bases left between them. CDR3 length equals 13 residues. Per germline, CDR1 SGHRS and CDR2 YFSETQ.

This clone came up once. The chain recombines TRBV4-1 with TRBJ2-1, with TRBD2 matching 11 bases. Germline loops: CDR1 MGHRA, CDR2 YSYEKL. Germline trimming cut 2 bases from V and 1 base from J; bases unmatched to any gene: 4. The CDR3 consists of 17 residues. CDR3 coding DNA: TGCGCCAGCAGCCAAATAGCGGGAGGGCCGTCCTACAATGAGCAGTTCTTC. This encodes CASSQIAGGPSYNEQFF.

The gene calls are TRBV7-3 and TRBJ1-2, with D maybe TRBD1 (6 bases). The V gene's germline CDR1 is SGHTA and CDR2 FQGTGA. This CDR3 is built from 15 residues. V lost 1 base to trimming and J lost 7 bases, with 16 bases between them. The CDR3 DNA reads as TGTGCCAGCAGCTTAAATTCCGGGACACCAAGTGGCTACACCTTC. Translating gives CASSLNSGTPSGYTF.

The chain uses TRBV2 and TRBJ2-5, with 8 bases fitting TRBD2. The CDR3 has 16 residues. V lost 5 bases to trimming and J lost 0 bases; unmatched junction nucleotides: 8. CDR1 SNHLY and CDR2 FYNNEI come from the germline V gene. The CDR3 is CASSPGGGGYQETQYF. In DNA, the CDR3 is TGTGCCAGCAGTCCCGGGGGGGGTGGCTACCAAGAGACCCAGTACTTC.

The rearrangement links TRBV29-1 to TRBJ1-2, with 9 bases lining up with TRBD1. The germline gives CDR1 SQVTM, CDR2 ANQGSEA. The CDR3 covers 16 residues. The trim removed 0 bases at V and 2 bases at J, leaving 7 bases unmatched. The CDR3 DNA sequence: TGCAGCGTTGAAGAGGCGGACAGGGGAGCCAACTATGGCTACACCTTC. Its translation is CSVEEADRGANYGYTF.

The chain joins TRBV5-4 to TRBJ2-1; the D is unclear. Germline CDR1 is SGHNT and CDR2 is YYREEE (reference sequence). V lost 4 bases, J lost 9 bases, and 8 bases lay in between. There are 11 residues in the CDR3. The CDR3 protein is CASSAGIEQFF. CDR3 sequence (DNA): TGTGCCAGCAGCGCCGGTATTGAGCAGTTCTTC. Drawing the rest from reference TRBV5-4 and TRBJ2-1, the complete variable domain is ETGVTQSPTHLIKTRGQQVTLRCSSQSGHNTVSWYQQALGQGPQFIFQYYREEENGRGNFPPRFSGLQFPNYSSELNVNALELDDSALYLCASSAGIEQFFGPGTRLTVL.

Ten or more counts support this clone. This chain connects TRBV30 to TRBJ2-7; D perhaps matches TRBD2 (5 bases). This CDR3 contains 14 residues. Germline CDR1 GTSNPN, CDR2 SVGIG (reference sequence). V gave up 2 bases and J gave up 11 bases, with 22 bases separating them. CDR3 DNA sequence: TGTGCCTGGAGTTTGAGTGGCTCCATCCCGGGGAAGTACTTC. This codes for CAWSLSGSIPGKYF. Combining the CDR3 with reference TRBV30 and TRBJ2-7 gives the whole variable domain SQTIHQWPATLVQPVGSPLSLECTVEGTSNPNLYWYRQAAGRGLQLLFYSVGIGQISSEVPQNLSASRPQDRQFILSSKKLLLSDSGFYLCAWSLSGSIPGKYFGPGTRLTVT.